A selection of T cell receptor beta chains follows, all from one sample in a study of cytomegalovirus exposure and HLA in healthy donors. Sequencing used immunoSEQ multiplex PCR; TCRdb keeps in-frame clones, though not all of them. This sample has 55,000 to 80,000 clones, with 95% found just once. The sample was PBMCs. Receptors originate from a woman aged 18-29 years in good health and CMV-seropositive. Both conserved end residues are part of each CDR3. The D gene is left open where the match is weak. Some rows have no size entry. The others give once, few or many, or a class for an expanded clone.

V gene: TRBV28
D gene: TRBD1
clone size: -
J gene: TRBJ1-5
CDR3 protein: CASSLSGTGYQPQHF
CDR3 DNA: TGTGCCAGCAGTTTATCTGGGACAGGGTATCAGCCCCAGCATTTT

V gene: TRBV7-9
D gene: -
clone size: -
J gene: TRBJ2-3
CDR3 protein: CASSLLASGTDTQYF
CDR3 DNA: TGTGCCAGCAGCTTACTCGCTAGCGGCACAGATACGCAGTATTTT

V gene: TRBV2
D gene: -
clone size: -
J gene: TRBJ1-5
CDR3 protein: CASSASKQPQHF
CDR3 DNA: TGTGCCAGCAGTGCGAGCAAACAGCCCCAGCATTTT

V gene: TRBV7-2
D gene: -
clone size: once
J gene: TRBJ1-1
CDR3 protein: CASSRDKMNTEAFF
CDR3 DNA: TGTGCCAGCAGCCGGGACAAAATGAACACTGAAGCTTTCTTT

V gene: TRBV30
D gene: TRBD2
clone size: -
J gene: TRBJ2-3
CDR3 protein: CAWNSGGARPTDTQYF
CDR3 DNA: TGTGCCTGGAATAGCGGGGGGGCTCGACCTACAGATACGCAGTATTTT

V gene: TRBV2
D gene: TRBD2
clone size: -
J gene: TRBJ2-7
CDR3 protein: CASIGPGLVVSSSYEQYF
CDR3 DNA: TGTGCCAGCATTGGGCCGGGACTAGTAGTTTCCTCCTCCTACGAGCAGTACTTC

V gene: TRBV5-1
D gene: TRBD1
clone size: -
J gene: TRBJ2-2
CDR3 protein: CASSLIQGTGELFF
CDR3 DNA: TGCGCCAGCAGCTTGATACAGGGGACCGGGGAGCTGTTTTTT

V gene: TRBV11-2
D gene: TRBD2
clone size: once
J gene: TRBJ2-3
CDR3 protein: CASSFGTSGRADTQYF
CDR3 DNA: TGTGCCAGCAGCTTCGGGACTAGCGGGAGGGCAGATACGCAGTATTTT

V gene: TRBV4-1
D gene: -
clone size: -
J gene: TRBJ2-5
CDR3 protein: CASSPRVGYGETQYF
CDR3 DNA: TGCGCCAGCAGCCCCAGGGTGGGCTATGGGGAGACCCAGTACTTC

V gene: TRBV6-6
D gene: -
clone size: -
J gene: TRBJ1-2
CDR3 protein: CASSLGRGGYGYTF
CDR3 DNA: TGTGCCAGCAGTTTGGGCAGGGGTGGGTATGGCTACACCTTC

V gene: TRBV5-6
D gene: -
clone size: -
J gene: TRBJ1-6
CDR3 protein: CASSRRGTYNSPLHF
CDR3 DNA: TGTGCCAGCAGCCGGCGGGGCACCTATAATTCACCCCTCCACTTT

V gene: TRBV28
D gene: TRBD2
clone size: -
J gene: TRBJ2-7
CDR3 protein: CASSKPSGPTYEQYF
CDR3 DNA: TGTGCCAGCAGTAAACCTAGCGGGCCTACCTACGAGCAGTACTTC

V gene: TRBV25-1
D gene: -
clone size: once
J gene: TRBJ1-3
CDR3 protein: CASLGRGGNTIYF
CDR3 DNA: TGTGCCAGCCTAGGGAGGGGTGGAAACACCATATATTTT

V gene: TRBV7-9
D gene: TRBD1
clone size: -
J gene: TRBJ1-1
CDR3 protein: CASSLATGANTEAFF
CDR3 DNA: TGTGCCAGCAGCTTAGCTACAGGGGCAAACACTGAAGCTTTCTTT

V gene: TRBV2
D gene: -
clone size: -
J gene: TRBJ1-3
CDR3 protein: CASTTERYSGNTIYF
CDR3 DNA: TGTGCCAGCACCACGGAGAGGTACTCTGGAAACACCATATATTTT

V gene: TRBV4-2
D gene: -
clone size: -
J gene: TRBJ2-7
CDR3 protein: CASSQVPGKGYEQYF
CDR3 DNA: TGTGCCAGCAGCCAAGTCCCGGGGAAGGGTTACGAGCAGTACTTC

V gene: TRBV28
D gene: -
clone size: -
J gene: TRBJ2-7
CDR3 protein: CASSPFTPEILPYEQYF
CDR3 DNA: TGTGCCAGCAGTCCCTTCACTCCCGAAATTTTACCCTACGAGCAGTACTTC

V gene: TRBV5-1
D gene: TRBD2
clone size: -
J gene: TRBJ2-5
CDR3 protein: CASSQTAGQETQYF
CDR3 DNA: TGCGCCAGCAGCCAGACAGCGGGACAAGAGACCCAGTACTTC

V gene: TRBV15
D gene: -
clone size: once
J gene: TRBJ1-2
CDR3 protein: CATSRVGDYGYTF
CDR3 DNA: TGTGCCACCAGCAGAGTGGGAGACTATGGCTACACCTTC

V gene: TRBV19
D gene: -
clone size: -
J gene: TRBJ1-6
CDR3 protein: CASSIGPSVGNNSPLHF
CDR3 DNA: TGTGCCAGTAGTATTGGCCCGAGCGTCGGCAATAATTCACCCCTCCACTTT

V gene: TRBV4-1
D gene: -
clone size: once
J gene: TRBJ1-6
CDR3 protein: CASSHRMIPNSPLHF
CDR3 DNA: TGCGCCAGCAGCCATAGAATGATCCCTAATTCACCCCTCCACTTT

V gene: TRBV5-1
D gene: -
clone size: -
J gene: TRBJ1-1
CDR3 protein: CASSFSAGLNTEAFF
CDR3 DNA: TGCGCCAGCAGCTTCTCGGCAGGGCTGAACACTGAAGCTTTCTTT

V gene: TRBV6-1
D gene: -
clone size: -
J gene: TRBJ1-6
CDR3 protein: CASSEQGQRNSPLHF
CDR3 DNA: TGTGCCAGCAGTGAGCAGGGGCAAAGAAATTCACCCCTCCACTTT

V gene: TRBV7-2
D gene: TRBD2
clone size: -
J gene: TRBJ2-1
CDR3 protein: CASSLPSGRPYNEQFF
CDR3 DNA: TGTGCCAGCAGCTTACCTAGCGGGAGGCCCTACAATGAGCAGTTCTTC

V gene: TRBV4-1
D gene: TRBD1
clone size: -
J gene: TRBJ1-3
CDR3 protein: CASSPGTGGLSGNTIYF
CDR3 DNA: TGCGCCAGCAGCCCCGGGACAGGCGGACTCTCTGGAAACACCATATATTTT

V gene: TRBV7-9
D gene: -
clone size: -
J gene: TRBJ1-2
CDR3 protein: CASSLVADYGYTF
CDR3 DNA: TGTGCCAGCAGCTTAGTGGCGGATTATGGCTACACCTTC

V gene: TRBV5-1
D gene: -
clone size: -
J gene: TRBJ1-1
CDR3 protein: CASSLRGFTEAFF
CDR3 DNA: TGCGCCAGCAGCTTGAGAGGGTTCACTGAAGCTTTCTTT

V gene: TRBV13
D gene: -
clone size: -
J gene: TRBJ1-2
CDR3 protein: CASSLIQGYGYTF
CDR3 DNA: TGTGCCAGCAGCTTAATTCAGGGCTATGGCTACACCTTC

V gene: TRBV5-6
D gene: -
clone size: -
J gene: TRBJ1-4
CDR3 protein: CASSLEGIREKLFF
CDR3 DNA: TGTGCCAGCAGCTTGGAGGGGATTCGTGAAAAACTGTTTTTT

V gene: TRBV4-1
D gene: -
clone size: -
J gene: TRBJ1-1
CDR3 protein: CASSQEEFTEAFF
CDR3 DNA: TGCGCCAGCAGCCAAGAAGAGTTCACTGAAGCTTTCTTT

V gene: TRBV28
D gene: -
clone size: -
J gene: TRBJ1-1
CDR3 protein: CASSRDTEAFF
CDR3 DNA: TGTGCCAGCAGCCGAGACACTGAAGCTTTCTTT

V gene: TRBV7-8
D gene: -
clone size: -
J gene: TRBJ1-5
CDR3 protein: CASSLSLDQPQHF
CDR3 DNA: TGTGCCAGCAGCTTGAGTTTGGATCAGCCCCAGCATTTT

V gene: TRBV5-4
D gene: TRBD2
clone size: once
J gene: TRBJ2-5
CDR3 protein: CASSPRAGSQETQYF
CDR3 DNA: TGTGCCAGCAGCCCGAGAGCGGGGAGCCAAGAGACCCAGTACTTC

V gene: TRBV19
D gene: TRBD2
clone size: -
J gene: TRBJ2-1
CDR3 protein: CASSIRTRGRAYNEQFF
CDR3 DNA: TGTGCCAGTAGTATAAGGACAAGAGGGAGGGCCTACAATGAGCAGTTCTTC

V gene: TRBV27
D gene: -
clone size: -
J gene: TRBJ2-6
CDR3 protein: CASSSRGGANVLTF
CDR3 DNA: TGTGCCAGCAGTTCCAGGGGTGGGGCCAACGTCCTGACTTTC

V gene: TRBV5-4
D gene: TRBD2
clone size: few
J gene: TRBJ2-7
CDR3 protein: CASSPGLATGYEQYF
CDR3 DNA: TGTGCCAGCAGCCCGGGACTAGCGACAGGGTACGAGCAGTACTTC

V gene: TRBV28
D gene: -
clone size: few
J gene: TRBJ1-6
CDR3 protein: CASSFGEPYNSPLHF
CDR3 DNA: TGTGCCAGCAGTTTCGGGGAACCCTATAATTCACCCCTCCACTTT

V gene: TRBV4-1
D gene: TRBD2
clone size: -
J gene: TRBJ2-7
CDR3 protein: CASSQYLAGDYEQYF
CDR3 DNA: TGCGCCAGCAGCCAATATCTAGCGGGAGACTACGAGCAGTACTTC

V gene: TRBV19
D gene: -
clone size: few
J gene: TRBJ2-7
CDR3 protein: CASSKGVAYEQYF
CDR3 DNA: TGTGCCAGTAGTAAGGGGGTGGCCTACGAGCAGTACTTC

V gene: TRBV5-1
D gene: -
clone size: -
J gene: TRBJ1-1
CDR3 protein: CASSLGALDTEAFF
CDR3 DNA: TGCGCCAGCAGCTTGGGGGCGCTCGACACTGAAGCTTTCTTT

V gene: TRBV7-9
D gene: -
clone size: -
J gene: TRBJ2-2
CDR3 protein: CASSPDSGNLAGELFF
CDR3 DNA: TGTGCCAGCAGCCCCGACTCAGGGAACCTCGCCGGGGAGCTGTTTTTT

V gene: TRBV5-1
D gene: -
clone size: -
J gene: TRBJ1-2
CDR3 protein: CASSLSVPGLLGYTF
CDR3 DNA: TGCGCCAGCAGCTTGTCCGTCCCAGGGCTCTTAGGCTACACCTTC

V gene: TRBV5-4
D gene: -
clone size: -
J gene: TRBJ2-5
CDR3 protein: CASSIFRDKETQYF
CDR3 DNA: TGTGCCAGCAGCATATTCCGGGACAAAGAGACCCAGTACTTC

V gene: TRBV6-5
D gene: TRBD1
clone size: -
J gene: TRBJ2-1
CDR3 protein: CASSEDREYNEQFF
CDR3 DNA: TGTGCCAGCAGTGAGGACAGGGAATACAATGAGCAGTTCTTC

V gene: TRBV7-9
D gene: -
clone size: once
J gene: TRBJ2-3
CDR3 protein: CASSFTRDTQYF
CDR3 DNA: TGTGCCAGCAGCTTCACCAGAGATACGCAGTATTTT

V gene: TRBV6-5
D gene: -
clone size: -
J gene: TRBJ1-1
CDR3 protein: CASSLQGAMNTEAFF
CDR3 DNA: TGTGCCAGCAGTCTACAGGGCGCAATGAACACTGAAGCTTTCTTT

V gene: TRBV5-4
D gene: -
clone size: -
J gene: TRBJ2-5
CDR3 protein: CASSFQVEETQYF
CDR3 DNA: TGTGCCAGCAGTTTCCAGGTAGAAGAGACCCAGTACTTC

V gene: TRBV7-9
D gene: -
clone size: -
J gene: TRBJ2-3
CDR3 protein: CASTLSDTQYF
CDR3 DNA: TGTGCCAGCACCCTCTCAGATACGCAGTATTTT

V gene: TRBV27
D gene: TRBD2
clone size: once
J gene: TRBJ2-2
CDR3 protein: CASSLSPRSPRGGAGELFF
CDR3 DNA: TGTGCCAGCAGTTTATCGCCTCGGTCGCCACGGGGGGGGGCCGGGGAGCTGTTTTTT

V gene: TRBV28
D gene: TRBD2
clone size: -
J gene: TRBJ2-7
CDR3 protein: CASSLGGELLYEQYF
CDR3 DNA: TGTGCCAGCAGCCTGGGGGGGGAGTTGTTGTACGAGCAGTACTTC

V gene: TRBV19
D gene: -
clone size: once
J gene: TRBJ1-5
CDR3 protein: CASSIPQGGQPQHF
CDR3 DNA: TGTGCCAGTAGTATCCCCCAGGGCGGTCAGCCCCAGCATTTT

V gene: TRBV7-2
D gene: -
clone size: -
J gene: TRBJ2-7
CDR3 protein: CASSLSASGQLYEQYF
CDR3 DNA: TGTGCCAGCAGCTTATCGGCCTCGGGACAACTTTACGAGCAGTACTTC

V gene: TRBV15
D gene: -
clone size: -
J gene: TRBJ1-2
CDR3 protein: CATSSRDFPYYGYTF
CDR3 DNA: TGTGCCACCAGCAGCCGGGACTTTCCCTACTATGGCTACACCTTC

V gene: TRBV7-9
D gene: TRBD2
clone size: once
J gene: TRBJ2-5
CDR3 protein: CASSPFPQFSGRLETQYF
CDR3 DNA: TGTGCCAGCAGCCCCTTTCCCCAATTTAGCGGGAGGTTGGAGACCCAGTACTTC

V gene: TRBV2
D gene: -
clone size: -
J gene: TRBJ2-2
CDR3 protein: CASSETIRVELFF
CDR3 DNA: TGTGCCAGCAGTGAAACAATTCGGGTGGAGCTGTTTTTT

V gene: TRBV7-8
D gene: -
clone size: once
J gene: TRBJ2-3
CDR3 protein: CASSFLRGSGGGTDTQYF
CDR3 DNA: TGTGCCAGCAGCTTTCTCCGTGGTAGCGGAGGGGGCACAGATACGCAGTATTTT

V gene: TRBV11-3
D gene: -
clone size: -
J gene: TRBJ1-5
CDR3 protein: CASSLDYRAYQPQHF
CDR3 DNA: TGTGCCAGCAGCTTAGATTACAGGGCCTATCAGCCCCAGCATTTT

V gene: TRBV27
D gene: TRBD1
clone size: -
J gene: TRBJ2-7
CDR3 protein: CASSRTGTGGYEQYF
CDR3 DNA: TGTGCCAGCAGTCGGACCGGGACAGGGGGTTACGAGCAGTACTTC

V gene: TRBV15
D gene: -
clone size: -
J gene: TRBJ2-7
CDR3 protein: CATSRGTGFFREQYF
CDR3 DNA: TGTGCCACCAGCAGAGGTACAGGGTTTTTCCGCGAGCAGTACTTC

V gene: TRBV7-9
D gene: -
clone size: -
J gene: TRBJ1-3
CDR3 protein: CASSLAGAGNTIYF
CDR3 DNA: TGTGCCAGCAGCTTAGCAGGGGCTGGAAACACCATATATTTT